One T cell receptor (beta chain) is described in this entry. The antigen remains undetermined. TCRdb used MiXCR to reprocess the PCR reads, holding one entry per CDR3 protein. This sample yields some 320,000 distinct CDR3 sequences, of which 20% to 25% are seen a single time; over 0.7% belongs to the top ten. This sample was taken from a study of molecular identifiers for immune sequencing clone quantification. Overall study findings and caveats: Clones that had above 20 RNA copies took up over 97% of effector molecules but under 1% in naive cells.

The sorting of naive CD8 T cells used the CD8+CD4-CCR7+CD45RA+ phenotype. Between the trimmed V and J ends, which lost 2 bases and 0 bases, there was a span of 10 bases. CDR1 is MNHEY and CDR2 is SMNVEV in the germline V gene (reference sequence). The CDR3 consists of 15 residues. This sequence originates from a human donor in good health. Some libraries in this study had Jurkat cell RNA spiked in. The J gene is TRBJ1-1, the V gene TRBV27; D uncertain. Sequenced material: naive CD8+ T cells from blood, with Jurkat cell RNA spiked in. Subset indicated: FACS-sorted CD8+CD4-CCR7+CD45RA+ naive T cells. DNA for the CDR3: TGTGCCAGCAGTTTAAATGCCTATATGAACACTGAAGCTTTCTTT. Protein sequence: CASSLNAYMNTEAFF.